This T cell receptor (beta chain) originates from a study of cytomegalovirus exposure and HLA in healthy donors. Findings and caveats of the study: About 87% or about 30% of the time was how often most TCR beta V segments were productive, according to an earlier analysis. Analyzed later, most CMV-associated TCR beta chains appeared HLA-restricted. TCR beta chain V- and J-gene trimming was linked, in a later analysis, to a missense variant in DCLRE1C. Roughly even sequencing depth across donors was the assumption behind the presence/absence analyses.

Points on this clone: Its matching antigen is unknown.

The PCR employed 60 Vbeta primers together with 13 Jbeta primers. TCRdb keeps only in-frame clones here, not all; method: immunoSEQ multiplex PCR. The table has about 100,000 clones, about 74% seen once. The CDR3 runs 18 residues. Germline V gene data show CDR1 as ENHRY and CDR2 as SYGVKD. V was clipped by 5 bases and J by 7 bases; unmatched bases: 17. The chain has TRBV10-3 and TRBJ2-2; 9 bases line up with TRBD2. Material: PBMCs. The clonotype was recovered from a woman aged 18-29 years in good health and CMV-seropositive. This CDR3 is CAISSILAGGAGGGELFF. CDR3 nucleotides: TGTGCCATCAGTTCCATACTAGCGGGTGGCGCAGGGGGCGGGGAGCTGTTTTTT.